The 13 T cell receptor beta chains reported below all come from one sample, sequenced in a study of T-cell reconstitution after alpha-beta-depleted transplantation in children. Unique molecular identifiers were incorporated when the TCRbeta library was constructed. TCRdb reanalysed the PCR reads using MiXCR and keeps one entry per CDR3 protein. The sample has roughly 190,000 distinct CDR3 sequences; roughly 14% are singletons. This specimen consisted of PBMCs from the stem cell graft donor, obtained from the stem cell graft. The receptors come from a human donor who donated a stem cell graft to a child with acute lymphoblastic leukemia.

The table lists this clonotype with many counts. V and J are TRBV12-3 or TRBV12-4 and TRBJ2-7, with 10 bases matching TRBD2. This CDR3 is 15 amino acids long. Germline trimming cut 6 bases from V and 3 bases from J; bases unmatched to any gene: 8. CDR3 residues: CASSRGLAVNYEQYF. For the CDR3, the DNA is TGTGCCAGCAGCCGAGGACTAGCGGTTAACTACGAGCAGTACTTC.

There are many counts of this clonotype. The CDR3 here is CASSWGTGADTQYF. CDR3 DNA: TGCGCCAGCAGCTGGGGGACAGGCGCAGATACGCAGTATTTT. The chain employs TRBV5-1 and TRBJ2-3, with 8 nucleotides matching TRBD1. The V and J ends lost 3 bases and 4 bases, in that order; junction bases with no gene match: 4. The germline V gene has CDR1 SGHRS and CDR2 YFSETQ. This CDR3 is built from 14 residues.

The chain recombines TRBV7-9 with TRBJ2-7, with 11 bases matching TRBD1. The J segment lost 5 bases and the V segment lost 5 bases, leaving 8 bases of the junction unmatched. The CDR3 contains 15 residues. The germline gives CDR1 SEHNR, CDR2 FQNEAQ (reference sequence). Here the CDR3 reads CASSPQDRGQDEQYF. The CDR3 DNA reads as TGTGCCAGCAGCCCCCAGGACAGGGGGCAAGACGAGCAGTACTTC.

The CDR3 loop reads CAWSVRRRRVSYEQYF. The DNA of the CDR3 is TGTGCCTGGAGTGTACGTCGGCGTAGGGTCTCCTACGAGCAGTACTTC. This rearrangement joins TRBV30 to TRBJ2-7; D is unresolved. The V end lost 0 bases, the J end lost 0 bases, and 15 bases lay between the germline ends. CDR1 GTSNPN and CDR2 SVGIG come from the germline V gene (reference sequence). The CDR3 consists of 16 residues.

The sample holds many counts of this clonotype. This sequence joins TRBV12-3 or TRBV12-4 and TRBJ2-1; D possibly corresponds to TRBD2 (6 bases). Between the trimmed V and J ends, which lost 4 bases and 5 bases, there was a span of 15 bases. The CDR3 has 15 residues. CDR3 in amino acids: CASSSKGLQDNEQFF. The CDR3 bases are TGTGCCAGCAGTTCTAAGGGACTGCAAGACAATGAGCAGTTCTTC.

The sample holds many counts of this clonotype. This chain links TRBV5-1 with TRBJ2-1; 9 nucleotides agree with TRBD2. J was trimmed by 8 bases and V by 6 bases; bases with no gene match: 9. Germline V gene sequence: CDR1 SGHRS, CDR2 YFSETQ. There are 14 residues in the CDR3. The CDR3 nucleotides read TGCGCCAGCAAACTTCTAGCGGGATCGGATGAGCAGTTCTTC. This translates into CASKLLAGSDEQFF.

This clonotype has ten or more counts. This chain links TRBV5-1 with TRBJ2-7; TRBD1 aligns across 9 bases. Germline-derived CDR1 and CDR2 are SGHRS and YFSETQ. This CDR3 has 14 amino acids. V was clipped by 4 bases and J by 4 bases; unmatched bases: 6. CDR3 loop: CASSRGTGKYEQYF. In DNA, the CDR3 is TGCGCCAGCAGCCGGGGGACAGGGAAGTACGAGCAGTACTTC. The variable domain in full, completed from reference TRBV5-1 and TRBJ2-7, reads KAGVTQTPRYLIKTRGQQVTLSCSPISGHRSVSWYQQTPGQGLQFLFEYFSETQRNKGNFPGRFSGRQFSNSRSEMNVSTLELGDSALYLCASSRGTGKYEQYFGPGTRLTVT.

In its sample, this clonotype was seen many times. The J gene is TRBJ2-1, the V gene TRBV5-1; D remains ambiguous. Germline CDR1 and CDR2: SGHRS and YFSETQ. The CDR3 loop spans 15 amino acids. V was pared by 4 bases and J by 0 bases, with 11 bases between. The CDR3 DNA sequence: TGCGCCAGCAGCGTAGGACGGAGCTCCTACAATGAGCAGTTCTTC. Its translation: CASSVGRSSYNEQFF.

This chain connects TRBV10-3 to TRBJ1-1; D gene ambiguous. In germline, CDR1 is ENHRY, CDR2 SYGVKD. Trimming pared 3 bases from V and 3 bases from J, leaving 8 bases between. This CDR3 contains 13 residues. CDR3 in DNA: TGTGCCATCAGTGACAATAGGGACACTGAAGCTTTCTTT. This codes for CAISDNRDTEAFF.

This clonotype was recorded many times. CDR3 protein: CASSLPGGTANEKLFF. CDR3 in DNA: TGCGCCAGCAGCCTGCCAGGGGGGACGGCTAATGAAAAACTGTTTTTT. This chain links TRBV5-1 with TRBJ1-4, with 7 bases lining up with TRBD1. This CDR3 has 16 amino acids. V was pared by 4 bases and J by 3 bases, with 9 bases of the junction left unmatched. Germline V gives CDR1 SGHRS, CDR2 YFSETQ.

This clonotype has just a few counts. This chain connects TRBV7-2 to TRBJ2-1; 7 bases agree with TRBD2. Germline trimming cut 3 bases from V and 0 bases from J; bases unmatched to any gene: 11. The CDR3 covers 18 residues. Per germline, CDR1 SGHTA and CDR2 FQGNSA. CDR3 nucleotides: TGTGCCAGCAGCTTGGGGCTAGCGGACGCCAGCTCCTACAATGAGCAGTTCTTC. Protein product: CASSLGLADASSYNEQFF.

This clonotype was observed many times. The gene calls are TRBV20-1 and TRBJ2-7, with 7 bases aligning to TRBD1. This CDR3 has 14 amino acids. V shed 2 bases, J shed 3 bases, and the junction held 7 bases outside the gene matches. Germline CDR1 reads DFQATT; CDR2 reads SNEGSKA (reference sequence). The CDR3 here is CSARKTGNYYEQYF. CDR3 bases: TGCAGTGCTAGAAAGACAGGGAACTACTACGAGCAGTACTTC.

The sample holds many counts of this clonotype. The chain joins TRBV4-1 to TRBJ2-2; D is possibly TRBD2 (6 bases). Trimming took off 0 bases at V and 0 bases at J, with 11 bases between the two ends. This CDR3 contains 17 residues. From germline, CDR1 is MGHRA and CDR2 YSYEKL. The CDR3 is CASSQDTGTPNTGELFF. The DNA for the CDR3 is TGCGCCAGCAGCCAAGACACGGGGACTCCGAACACCGGGGAGCTGTTTTTT.